This T cell receptor (beta chain) was identified during a study of shared clonotypes between healthy human individuals. On the study more broadly: Per-donor plates numbered three CD4 naive, three CD4 memory, two CD8 naive and one CD8 memory.

Clones were read by immunoSEQ multiplex PCR, and TCRdb kept only the in-frame ones, dropping some. This table has around 2.5 million clones, roughly 93% appearing once. The study separated CD4+ cells into CD45RA+ naive and CD45RA-negative memory subsets. As for this clone: Its antigen is as yet unknown.

Germline CDR1 reads MNHEY; CDR2 reads SVGAGI. The CDR3 loop spans 14 amino acids. The V end lost 2 bases, the J end lost 10 bases, and 15 bases lay between the germline ends. Study results and caveats: Among several donors, about 5% of naive CD4 clonotypes were found in common. Naive subsets typically showed greater estimated richness than memory subsets.

This clonotype was obtained from a young man in good health. Some clones in this sample may be carry-over from other donors' samples. Source material: naive CD4+ T cells from PBMCs. As to subset: CD45RA+ positively selected. The chain couples TRBV6-5 to TRBJ1-5; the D gene is possibly TRBD1 (5 bases). The CDR3 DNA reads as TGTGCCAGCAGTTACCGATTAGGTGACAGACCCCAGCATTTT. It encodes CASSYRLGDRPQHF.